This TCR beta chain was sequenced for a study of T cell responses to AZD1222 COVID-19 vaccine. Looked up from germline, CDR1 is LNHDA and CDR2 is SQIVND (reference sequence). Trimming shortened V by 6 bases and J by 2 bases, and 11 bases separated the two germline ends. The CDR3 covers 14 residues. The repertoire was sequenced with immunoSEQ multiplex PCR; TCRdb's copy has only in-frame clones and lacks some. The sample records 95,000 to 110,000 clones, about 93% being singletons. The specimen comprised peripheral blood, sampled 28 days after the second AZD1222 dose. V usage is TRBV19 and J usage is TRBJ2-1; TRBD2 is a possible D gene (6 bases). The source of this sequence is an adult who received the AZD1222 COVID-19 vaccine. This CDR3 reads CASSTGLPYNEQFF. CDR3 nucleotide sequence: TGTGCCAGTAGCACGGGACTCCCCTACAATGAGCAGTTCTTC.